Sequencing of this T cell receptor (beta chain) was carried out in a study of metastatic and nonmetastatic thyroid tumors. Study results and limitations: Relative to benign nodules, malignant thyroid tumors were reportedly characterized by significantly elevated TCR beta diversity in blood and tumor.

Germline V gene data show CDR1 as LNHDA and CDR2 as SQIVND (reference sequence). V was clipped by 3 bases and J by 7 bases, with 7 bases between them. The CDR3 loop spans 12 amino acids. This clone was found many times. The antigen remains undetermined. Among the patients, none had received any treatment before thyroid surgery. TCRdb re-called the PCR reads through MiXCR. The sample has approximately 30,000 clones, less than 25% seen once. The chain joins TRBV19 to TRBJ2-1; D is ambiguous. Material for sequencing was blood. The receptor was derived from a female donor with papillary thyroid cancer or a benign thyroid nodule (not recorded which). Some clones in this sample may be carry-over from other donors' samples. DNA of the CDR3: TGTGCCAGTAGTATGGGAATTAATGAGCAGTTCTTC. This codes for CASSMGINEQFF.